There are a few counts of the clone carrying this TCR beta chain. This entry belongs to a study of blood T cell repertoires in COVID-19. Patients at the Seattle site were enrolled during active infection and followed longitudinally. Trimming removed 4 bases from V and 11 bases from J, with 8 bases in between. Germline V lookup: CDR1 SGHDN, CDR2 FVKESK. The CDR3 totals 10 residues. TCRdb keeps only in-frame clones here, not all; method: immunoSEQ multiplex PCR. The sample lists roughly 200,000 clones, over 80% occurring once. Sequencing was done on a sample of peripheral blood. The clonotype comes from a middle-aged woman with COVID-19, enrolled during active disease. The chain uses TRBV14 and TRBJ1-1; D remains unclear. DNA for the CDR3: TGTGCCAGCAGCCTACGGGAGGCTTTCTTT. It encodes CASSLREAFF.